The 30 T cell receptor beta chains in this list originate from one sample, sequenced in a study of CD8 T cells in Susac syndrome. Random hexamers were used to reverse transcribe the RNA input (about 0.5 to 1 ug). TCRdb re-analysed the immunoSEQ multiplex PCR reads in MiXCR, keeping a single row per CDR3 protein. The repertoire has 140,000 to 150,000 distinct CDR3 sequences, approximately 94% of them found once; the top ten carry under 0.095%. The sequencing sample was made of CD4+ T cells from PBMCs. These receptors originate from a human donor in good health.

For the CDR3, the DNA is TGTGCCAGCAGCCTGGACAGGAGGAATGAGCAGTTCTTC. Its translation: CASSLDRRNEQFF. This rearrangement joins TRBV7-3 to TRBJ2-1, with 7 bases lining up with TRBD1. The CDR3 totals 13 residues. J gave up 7 bases and V 5 bases, and 5 bases lay outside the gene matches. Germline-derived CDR1 and CDR2 are SGHTA and FQGTGA.

The V call is TRBV4-1, the J call TRBJ2-3; no reliable D call. The CDR3 is 14 residues long. The V gene lost 1 base and the J gene lost 0 bases, with 5 bases spanning the gap. Germline V CDR1 and CDR2: MGHRA, YSYEKL. Here the CDR3 DNA reads TGCGCCAGCAGCCAAGGCGGCAGCACAGATACGCAGTATTTT. This translates into CASSQGGSTDTQYF.

V and J are TRBV12-3 or TRBV12-4 and TRBJ2-7; TRBD2 is a possible D gene (5 bases). This CDR3 comprises 13 residues. V gave up 5 bases and J gave up 3 bases, with 11 bases separating them. CDR3 in amino acids: CASSTSYYYEQYF. The CDR3 DNA reads TGTGCCAGCAGTACTAGTTACTACTACGAGCAGTACTTC.

The chain carries TRBV19 and TRBJ2-6; TRBD2 matches at 8 bases. Germline V gene data show CDR1 as LNHDA and CDR2 as SQIVND (reference sequence). Unmatched junction bases numbered 8, after V lost 1 base and J lost 0 bases. This CDR3 region has 19 residues. The DNA for the CDR3 is TGTGCCAGTAGTATAGTTGGAGCGGGAGTACACTCTGGGGCCAACGTCCTGACTTTC. The encoded protein is CASSIVGAGVHSGANVLTF.

This sequence joins TRBV7-9 and TRBJ2-2; TRBD2 matches at 8 bases. J was trimmed by 1 base and V by 5 bases; bases with no gene match: 9. The CDR3 contains 17 residues. CDR1 is SEHNR and CDR2 is FQNEAQ in the germline V gene (reference sequence). The CDR3 DNA reads TGTGCCAGCAGCCGGGGGAGCGGGAGTAGGAACACCGGGGAGCTGTTTTTT. As protein: CASSRGSGSRNTGELFF.

The J gene is TRBJ1-1, the V gene TRBV6-5, with unresolved D. This CDR3 comprises 13 residues. Germline V CDR1 and CDR2: MNHEY, SVGAGI. V was cut by 11 bases and J by 2 bases, with 15 bases left in between. Here the CDR3 reads CAATKKVNTEAFF. CDR3 sequence (DNA): TGTGCCGCCACCAAGAAGGTAAACACTGAAGCTTTCTTT.

The J gene is TRBJ1-2, the V gene TRBV28, with TRBD1 matching over 10 bases. CDR1 and CDR2 (germline): MDHEN, SYDVKM. This CDR3 has 14 amino acids. The J segment lost 2 bases and the V segment lost 7 bases, leaving 4 bases of the junction unmatched. The CDR3 nucleotides read TGTGCCAGCACCCTGGGACAGGGGAACTATGGCTACACCTTC. This gives the protein CASTLGQGNYGYTF.

The V gene is TRBV2, the J gene TRBJ2-1; D may match TRBD1 or TRBD2 (5 bases each). Trimming left V 6 bases short and J 1 base short, with 13 bases between. CDR1 is SNHLY and CDR2 is FYNNEI in the germline V gene. The CDR3 spans 15 residues. In DNA, the CDR3 is TGTGCCAGCAGCCTCCGGGACGGATCCTACAATGAGCAGTTCTTC. Residues: CASSLRDGSYNEQFF.

This clonotype was detected once. V and J are TRBV20-1 and TRBJ1-1, with D maybe TRBD1 (5 bases). Germline values: CDR1 DFQATT, CDR2 SNEGSKA (reference sequence). V was pared by 3 bases and J by 1 base, with 9 bases between. CDR3 length: 13 amino acids. The CDR3 region is CSASWGGNTEAFF. CDR3 DNA: TGCAGTGCTAGCTGGGGGGGGAACACTGAAGCTTTCTTT.

The rearrangement joins TRBV20-1 to TRBJ2-7; 13 nucleotides line up with TRBD2. This CDR3 contains 13 residues. Germline trimming cut 5 bases from V and 6 bases from J; bases unmatched to any gene: 4. Germline V CDR1 and CDR2: DFQATT, SNEGSKA (reference sequence). CDR3 DNA sequence: TGCAGTGCTCGGACTAGCGGGAGTTTCGAGCAGTACTTC. This translates into CSARTSGSFEQYF.

The chain joins TRBV2 to TRBJ1-5; D possibly corresponds to TRBD1 (5 bases). V lost 5 bases to trimming and J lost 6 bases, with 14 bases between them. Germline V CDR1 and CDR2: SNHLY, FYNNEI. The CDR3 runs 14 residues. CDR3 loop: CASSSRLGAQPQHF. The CDR3 region has the DNA TGTGCCAGCAGTTCTAGGCTAGGGGCTCAGCCCCAGCATTTT.

This sequence joins TRBV6-1 and TRBJ2-5, with 7 bases fitting TRBD1. The CDR3 sequence is 13 residues long. Germline V lookup: CDR1 MNHNS, CDR2 SASEGT. V was pared by 5 bases and J by 5 bases, with 5 bases of the junction left unmatched. CDR3 sequence: CASSSGTDETQYF. In DNA form, the CDR3 reads TGTGCCAGCAGTTCGGGGACAGACGAGACCCAGTACTTC.

The gene calls are TRBV6-2 or TRBV6-3 and TRBJ2-1, with TRBD1 as a possible D gene (6 bases). The CDR3 extends over 13 amino acids. CDR1 and CDR2 from the germline V gene are MNHEY and SVGEGT. V was clipped by 6 bases and J by 9 bases, with 15 bases between them. The CDR3 reads CASSQDSTTEQFF. The CDR3 DNA reads as TGTGCCAGCAGCCAGGACAGCACCACTGAGCAGTTCTTC.

This chain links TRBV3-1 with TRBJ1-6; D is unclear. Germline V gene sequence: CDR1 LGHDT, CDR2 YNNKEL (reference sequence). This CDR3 is 12 amino acids long. V lost 4 bases and J lost 9, with 7 bases in between. In DNA, the CDR3 is TGTGCCAGCAGCCGTGGGATTTCACCCCTCCACTTT. This codes for CASSRGISPLHF. Full variable domain (rest looked up from reference TRBV3-1 and TRBJ1-6): DTAVSQTPKYLVTQMGNDKSIKCEQNLGHDTMYWYKQDSKKFLKIMFSYNNKELIINETVPNRFSPKSPDKAHLNLHINSLELGDSAVYFCASSRGISPLHFGNGTRLTVT.

The V gene is TRBV4-2, the J gene TRBJ1-2, with D possibly TRBD1 on 5 matching bases. Germline V lookup: CDR1 LGHNA, CDR2 YNFKEQ. Trimming removed 1 base from V and 6 bases from J, with 15 bases in between. The length of the CDR3 is 15 residues. This CDR3 reads CASSQGVQGRDGYTF. CDR3 bases: TGTGCCAGCAGCCAAGGGGTCCAGGGAAGGGATGGCTACACCTTC.

This chain uses TRBV5-1 with TRBJ1-4; D gene uncertain. This CDR3 region has 14 residues. V lost 3 bases, J lost 7 bases, and 13 bases lay in between. CDR1 and CDR2 from the germline V gene are SGHRS and YFSETQ. CDR3 bases: TGCGCCAGCAGCTCGGGCCAAGTGGGTGAAAAACTGTTTTTT. Its translation is CASSSGQVGEKLFF.

The CDR3 nucleotides are TGTGCCATCAGTGAGTCGAGCGGCGAGGGCTGGGACACTGAAGCTTTCTTT. Its protein is CAISESSGEGWDTEAFF. The J gene is TRBJ1-1, the V gene TRBV10-3, with unresolved D. CDR3 length: 17 residues. CDR1 and CDR2 (germline): ENHRY, SYGVKD. V lost 0 bases and J lost 3, with 17 bases in between.

The genes are TRBV6-4 and TRBJ1-2, with D possibly matching TRBD1 (6 bases). Germline CDR1 and CDR2: MRHNA and SNTAGT. V lost 4 bases to trimming and J lost 14 bases, with 17 bases between them. The CDR3 runs to 12 residues. The chain's CDR3 is CASSAPGAVWTF. In DNA form, the CDR3 reads TGTGCCAGCAGTGCCCCGGGGGCAGTCTGGACCTTC.

The chain is built from TRBV6-8 and TRBJ2-7; D gene ambiguous. Between the trimmed V and J ends, which lost 2 bases and 3 bases, there was a span of 11 bases. CDR1 is MNHGY and CDR2 is SAAAGT in the germline V gene. This CDR3 has 14 amino acids. The CDR3 nucleotides are TGTGCCAGCAGTTACAAACAAAGCCTCTACGAGCAGTACTTC. Its protein is CASSYKQSLYEQYF.

This clonotype has just one count. This sequence joins TRBV5-4 and TRBJ1-1, with D possibly being TRBD1 (6 bases). The V and J ends lost 0 bases and 8 bases respectively, with 17 bases between them. Germline V CDR1 and CDR2: SGHNT, YYREEE (reference sequence). There are 15 residues in the CDR3. The CDR3 coding sequence is TGTGCCAGCAGCTTGGTCCCAGGACAGACAACCGAAGCTTTCTTT. Its protein product is CASSLVPGQTTEAFF.

This rearrangement joins TRBV24-1 to TRBJ2-1; 7 nucleotides match TRBD2. In germline, CDR1 is KGHDR, CDR2 SFDVKD. The V and J ends lost 9 bases and 1 base, in that order; junction bases with no gene match: 5. This CDR3 spans 14 amino acids. The CDR3 loop is CATQSSGSYNEQFF. CDR3 DNA sequence: TGTGCCACCCAGTCTAGCGGATCCTACAATGAGCAGTTCTTC.

The chain couples TRBV27 to TRBJ2-7; D call uncertain. Germline CDR1 reads MNHEY; CDR2 reads SMNVEV (reference sequence). Trimming cost V 2 bases and J 5 bases, with 10 bases left between them. This CDR3 contains 13 residues. CDR3 region: CASSLRVFHEQYF. As DNA, the CDR3 is TGTGCCAGCAGTTTAAGGGTCTTCCACGAGCAGTACTTC.

The J gene is TRBJ1-1, the V gene TRBV19; no firm D call. Trimming left V 4 bases short and J 0 bases short, with 9 bases between. This CDR3 has 14 residues. Germline CDR1 is LNHDA and CDR2 is SQIVND (reference sequence). The CDR3 sequence is CASSKLDLNTEAFF. The CDR3 coding sequence is TGTGCCAGTAGTAAACTGGACCTGAACACTGAAGCTTTCTTT. Together with reference TRBV19 and TRBJ1-1, the CDR3 gives the full variable domain: DGGITQSPKYLFRKEGQNVTLSCEQNLNHDAMYWYRQDPGQGLRLIYYSQIVNDFQKGDIAEGYSVSREKKESFPLTVTSAQKNPTAFYLCASSKLDLNTEAFFGQGTRLTVV.

This chain joins TRBV18 and TRBJ2-5; D ambiguous. Per the germline V gene, CDR1 is KGHSH and CDR2 is LQKENI. The CDR3 is made up of 13 amino acids. Trimming removed 4 bases at V and 1 base at J, with 7 bases between. CDR3 nucleotides: TGTGCCAGCTCACAGAAAACCCAAGAGACCCAGTACTTC. It is translated as CASSQKTQETQYF.

This clonotype was seen a single time. The chain joins TRBV9 to TRBJ2-3, with TRBD2 matching 9 bases. The CDR3 loop spans 13 amino acids. Germline V lookup: CDR1 SGDLS, CDR2 YYNGEE. V was clipped by 3 bases and J by 11 bases; unmatched bases: 7. Here the CDR3 reads CASSAASGIVQYF. Here the CDR3 DNA reads TGTGCCAGCAGCGCGGCTAGCGGGATCGTGCAGTATTTT.

The V call is TRBV23-1, the J call TRBJ2-5; D unresolved. TRBV23-1 is classed as an ORF, of uncertain function. With 3 bases removed from V and 1 base from J, the gap between germline ends came to 9 bases. The CDR3 sequence is 14 residues long. The DNA of the CDR3 is TGCGCCAGCAGTCACTACGACACCCAAGAGACCCAGTACTTC. Translated, it gives CASSHYDTQETQYF.

A note on this clonotype: The junction differs from germline at one of its ends, possibly a read error. This chain uses TRBV7-9 with TRBJ2-7; TRBD2 is a possible D gene (5 bases). Per the germline V gene, CDR1 is SEHNR and CDR2 is FQNEAQ (reference sequence). The CDR3 has 12 amino acids. CDR3 sequence (DNA): TGTGCCAGCAGCTCGACCGGGGTCTCTAGCAACTTC. This translates into CASSSTGVSSNF.

The rearrangement uses TRBV5-1 and TRBJ1-3, with TRBD1 as a possible D gene (6 bases). The germline gives CDR1 SGHRS, CDR2 YFSETQ. V was clipped by 6 bases and J by 9 bases, with 19 bases between them. This CDR3 region has 14 residues. The CDR3 nucleotides are TGCGCCAGCACCCCGGGGGGGACACCAGGCACCATATATTTT. It translates to CASTPGGTPGTIYF.

V gene TRBV6-2 or TRBV6-3 combines with J gene TRBJ2-3; D assignment may be TRBD1 or TRBD2 (5 bases each). This CDR3 has 12 amino acids. CDR1 and CDR2 (germline): MNHEY, SVGEGT. V lost 8 bases and J lost 8, with 14 bases in between. CDR3 region: CASGTSVGTQYF. Written as DNA, the CDR3 is TGTGCCAGCGGGACCTCGGTGGGTACGCAGTATTTT.

The chain combines TRBV7-9 with TRBJ2-3; no firm D call. The germline CDR1 and CDR2 sequences are SEHNR and FQNEAQ (reference sequence). Trimming removed 0 bases from V and 2 bases from J, with 6 bases in between. This CDR3 is 14 amino acids long. This CDR3 is CASSLAADTDTQYF. CDR3 DNA: TGTGCCAGCAGCTTAGCGGCAGACACAGATACGCAGTATTTT.